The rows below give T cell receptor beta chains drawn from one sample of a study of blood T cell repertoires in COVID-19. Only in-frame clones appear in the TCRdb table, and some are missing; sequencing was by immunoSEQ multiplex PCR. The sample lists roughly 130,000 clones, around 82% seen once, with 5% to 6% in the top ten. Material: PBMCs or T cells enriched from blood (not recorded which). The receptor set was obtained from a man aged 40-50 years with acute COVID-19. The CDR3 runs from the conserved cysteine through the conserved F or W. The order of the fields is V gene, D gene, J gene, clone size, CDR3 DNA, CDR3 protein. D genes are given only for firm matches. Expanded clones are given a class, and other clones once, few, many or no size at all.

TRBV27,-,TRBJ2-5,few,TGTGCCAGCAGTCCGGGATCTCCAATAGAGACCCAGTACTTC,CASSPGSPIETQYF
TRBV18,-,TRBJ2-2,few,TGTGCCAGCTCACCTCGGCGGGAATTAGCTGGGGAGCTGTTTTTT,CASSPRRELAGELFF
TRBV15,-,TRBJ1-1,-,TGTGCCACCAGCAGAGATCGGGGGTGGGGCACTGAAGCTTTCTTT,CATSRDRGWGTEAFF
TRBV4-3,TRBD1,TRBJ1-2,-,TGCGCCAGCAGCCAAGATCGGGTAGGGGGCGCATCTGGCTACACCTTC,CASSQDRVGGASGYTF
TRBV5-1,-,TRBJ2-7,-,TGCGCCAGCAGCCCGGAAAAGGTCCGGGGAGACTCCTACGAGCAGTACTTC,CASSPEKVRGDSYEQYF
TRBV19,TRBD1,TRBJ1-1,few,TGTGCCAGTAGTATAACAGGGGCCGGCACTGAAGCTTTCTTT,CASSITGAGTEAFF
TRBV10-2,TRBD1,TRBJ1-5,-,TGCGCCAGCGGCAGTGGGACAGGGGGAAATCAGCCCCAGCATTTT,CASGSGTGGNQPQHF
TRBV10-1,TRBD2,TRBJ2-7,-,TGCGCCAGCAGTGCGGCGGGAGTCAGCGAGCAGTACTTC,CASSAAGVSEQYF
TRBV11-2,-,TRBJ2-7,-,TGTGCCAGCAGCTTAGACACTGGGCTCTACGAGCAGTACTTC,CASSLDTGLYEQYF
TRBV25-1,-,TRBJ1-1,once,TGTGCCAGCAGTGCGGCCCGAGGGTGGGCTTTCTTT,CASSAARGWAFF
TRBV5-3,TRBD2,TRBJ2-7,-,TGTGCCAGAAGCGAGGCTAGCGGCCTGATGCCGTTCGAGCAGTACTTC,CARSEASGLMPFEQYF
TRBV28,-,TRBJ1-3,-,TGTGCCAGCAGTCGGGGGGGGCAGCCTGGAAACACCATATATTTT,CASSRGGQPGNTIYF
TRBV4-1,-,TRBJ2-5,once,TGCGCCAGCAGCCCTGGGGCAGGCCAAGAGACCCAGTACTTC,CASSPGAGQETQYF
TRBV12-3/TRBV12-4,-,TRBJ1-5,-,TGTGCCAGCAGACAAGGAGTCAATCAGCCCCAGCATTTT,CASRQGVNQPQHF
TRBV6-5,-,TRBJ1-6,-,TGTGCCAGCCGTCTTTACTATAATTCACCCCTCCACTTT,CASRLYYNSPLHF
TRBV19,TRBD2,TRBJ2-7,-,TGTGCCAGTAGTATAGTTCCAGCGGGGGGCCGCTACGAGCAGTACTTC,CASSIVPAGGRYEQYF
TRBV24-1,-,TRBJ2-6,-,TGTGCCACCAGTAAAGCCTCTGGGGCCAACGTCCTGACTTTC,CATSKASGANVLTF
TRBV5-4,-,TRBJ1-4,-,TGTGCCAGCAGCTCCCGGGGGGACGATGAAAAACTGTTTTTT,CASSSRGDDEKLFF
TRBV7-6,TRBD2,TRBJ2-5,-,TGTGCCAGCAGCCCAGAGGGTGGATCGAGCGGGGGGGCTCTGACCCAGTACTTC,CASSPEGGSSGGALTQYF
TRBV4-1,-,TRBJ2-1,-,TGCGCCAGCAGCCAAGATAACGGCGGGGGCGACGAGTTCTTC,CASSQDNGGGDEFF
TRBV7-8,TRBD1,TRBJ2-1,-,TGTGCCAGCAGCTCTACCCGGGACAGGAACAATGAGCAGTTCTTC,CASSSTRDRNNEQFF
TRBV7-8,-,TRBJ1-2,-,TGTGCCAGCAGCTTAGGACCCAGCGACTATGGCTACACCTTC,CASSLGPSDYGYTF
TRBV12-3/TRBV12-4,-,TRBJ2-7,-,TGTGCCAGCAGTTTAGTGGGTGACAGCGAGCAGTACTTC,CASSLVGDSEQYF
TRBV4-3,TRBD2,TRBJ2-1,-,TGCGCCAGCAGCCAAGATGTAGCGGGAGGGCGAGGCAATGAGCAGTTCTTC,CASSQDVAGGRGNEQFF
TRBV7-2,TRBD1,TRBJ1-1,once,TGTGCCAGCAGCTTAGAGGGGGCTTCGGCTTTCTTT,CASSLEGASAFF
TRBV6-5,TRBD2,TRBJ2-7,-,TGTGCCAGCAGTAAACCACTAGCGGGGCTTGGCGAGCAGTACTTC,CASSKPLAGLGEQYF
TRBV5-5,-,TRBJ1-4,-,TGTGCCAGCAGCCCCCTGAGAGGGGAGGGGGAAAAACTGTTTTTT,CASSPLRGEGEKLFF
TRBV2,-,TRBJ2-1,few,TGTGCCAGCATCGAACGGGAAGACAATGAGCAGTTCTTC,CASIEREDNEQFF
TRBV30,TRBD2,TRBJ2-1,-,TGTGCCTGGAGGACTTCTAGCGGGAATTACAATGAGCAGTTCTTC,CAWRTSSGNYNEQFF